Below are 11 T cell receptor beta chains sequenced from a single sample in a study of T cell responses to AZD1222 COVID-19 vaccine. Data came from immunoSEQ multiplex PCR; TCRdb stores just in-frame clones and leaves some out. The sample contains 95,000 to 120,000 clones, about 87% of which appear only once. Sequenced here: peripheral blood, sampled 28 days after the second AZD1222 dose. The source is an adult who received the AZD1222 COVID-19 vaccine.

The chain couples TRBV2 to TRBJ2-4; D may be TRBD1 or TRBD2 (6 bases each). Germline loops: CDR1 SNHLY, CDR2 FYNNEI. V was pared by 9 bases and J by 0 bases, with 18 bases between. There are 16 residues in the CDR3. CDR3 DNA: TGTGCCAGTCAAAATTTGGGGGGCGTAGCCAAAAACATTCAGTACTTC. This encodes CASQNLGGVAKNIQYF.

The chain joins TRBV27 to TRBJ1-6; no clear D. Trimming removed 0 bases at V and 0 bases at J, with 12 bases between. Germline lookup yields CDR1 MNHEY and CDR2 SMNVEV (reference sequence). This CDR3 is built from 18 residues. CDR3 nucleotides: TGTGCCAGCAGTTTATCGTATTCGGGGAGCTCCTATAATTCACCCCTCCACTTT. Translating it yields CASSLSYSGSSYNSPLHF.

V and J are TRBV7-9 and TRBJ1-1; tentatively, D is TRBD1 (6 bases). Germline CDR1 is SEHNR and CDR2 is FQNEAQ (reference sequence). The germline V and J ends were trimmed by 6 bases and 1 base, with 9 bases remaining between them. The CDR3 has 13 residues. In nucleotides, the CDR3 is TGTGCCAGCAGACAACAGGGGAACACTGAAGCTTTCTTT. It encodes CASRQQGNTEAFF.

The chain is built from TRBV5-4 and TRBJ1-3; 7 bases map to TRBD1. Germline CDR1 SGHNT, CDR2 YYREEE (reference sequence). The length of the CDR3 is 15 residues. V shed 4 bases and J 4 bases; nucleotides not matched to a gene: 8. The CDR3 spells CASSLDRVGGNTIYF. In nucleotides, the CDR3 is TGTGCCAGCAGCCTCGACAGGGTTGGAGGAAACACCATATATTTT.

V usage is TRBV2 and J usage is TRBJ2-3; 8 positions match TRBD2. Germline V CDR1 and CDR2: SNHLY, FYNNEI. Trimming cost V 6 bases and J 1 base; bases outside gene matches: 3. The length of the CDR3 is 14 residues. In nucleotides, the CDR3 is TGTGCCAGCAGACTAGCGGTACGCACAGATACGCAGTATTTT. Protein sequence: CASRLAVRTDTQYF.

This clone occurred once. CDR3 DNA sequence: TGTGCCAGTAGTCCCTCCCTTGTCGGGAATGGGGAAAAACTGTTTTTT. Encoded protein: CASSPSLVGNGEKLFF. The V call is TRBV19, the J call TRBJ1-4; D gene uncertain. Germline V gene data show CDR1 as LNHDA and CDR2 as SQIVND (reference sequence). The CDR3 has 16 amino acids. V lost 5 bases and J lost 8, with 21 bases in between.

This sequence joins TRBV4-1 and TRBJ2-1; 9 bases agree with TRBD2. Germline V gene data show CDR1 as MGHRA and CDR2 as YSYEKL. V was pared by 4 bases and J by 0 bases, with 7 bases of the junction left unmatched. The length of the CDR3 is 17 residues. The chain's CDR3 is CASSLTGRGGSYNEQFF. For the CDR3, the DNA is TGCGCCAGCAGCCTCACGGGGCGGGGGGGCTCCTACAATGAGCAGTTCTTC.

A few counts support this clone. The rearrangement uses TRBV9 and TRBJ2-7; D might be TRBD1 (6 bases). The CDR3 runs to 17 residues. V gave up 0 bases and J gave up 0 bases, with 16 bases separating them. The germline gives CDR1 SGDLS, CDR2 YYNGEE. The CDR3 spells CASSVAGVQGGSYEQYF. The CDR3 nucleotides read TGTGCCAGCAGCGTAGCTGGCGTTCAAGGGGGCTCCTACGAGCAGTACTTC.

The chain couples TRBV6-5 to TRBJ1-3; maybe TRBD1 (6 bases). This CDR3 contains 15 residues. CDR1 MNHEY and CDR2 SVGAGI come from the germline V gene. Trimming removed 2 bases from V and 4 bases from J, with 12 bases in between. In nucleotides, the CDR3 is TGTGCCAGCAGTTACCGGGGGCCGGAGGGAAACACCATATATTTT. Translating gives CASSYRGPEGNTIYF.

V and J are TRBV6-4 and TRBJ1-2, with 7 bases that match TRBD1. The J segment lost 7 bases and the V segment lost 6 bases, leaving 14 bases of the junction unmatched. This CDR3 comprises 15 residues. Germline V gene data show CDR1 as MRHNA and CDR2 as SNTAGT. CDR3 region: CASRGGTGVSGGYTF. Here the CDR3 DNA reads TGTGCCAGCAGGGGGGGCACAGGGGTGAGCGGTGGCTACACCTTC.

The chain joins TRBV5-1 to TRBJ2-7, with D tentatively TRBD1 or TRBD2 (6 bases each). Germline values: CDR1 SGHRS, CDR2 YFSETQ. The CDR3 spans 16 residues. V was trimmed by 0 bases and J by 2 bases, leaving 15 bases between them. In DNA, the CDR3 is TGCGCCAGCAGCTTGGAACAGGGACTGGGGGCCTACGAGCAGTACTTC. As protein: CASSLEQGLGAYEQYF.